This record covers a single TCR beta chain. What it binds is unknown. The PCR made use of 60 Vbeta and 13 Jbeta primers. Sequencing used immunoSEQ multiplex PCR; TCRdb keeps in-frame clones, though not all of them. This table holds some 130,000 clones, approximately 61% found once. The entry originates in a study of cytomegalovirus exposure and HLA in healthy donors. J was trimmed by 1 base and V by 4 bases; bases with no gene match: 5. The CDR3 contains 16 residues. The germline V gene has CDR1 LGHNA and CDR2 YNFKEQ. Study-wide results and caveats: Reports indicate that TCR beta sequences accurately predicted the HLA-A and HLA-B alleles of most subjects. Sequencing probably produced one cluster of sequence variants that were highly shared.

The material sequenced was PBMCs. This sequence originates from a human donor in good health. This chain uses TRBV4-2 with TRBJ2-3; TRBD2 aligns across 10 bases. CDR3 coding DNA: TGTGCCAGCAGCCGCCTCGGGACTAGCGGCACAGATACGCAGTATTTT. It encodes CASSRLGTSGTDTQYF.